Listed here are 28 T cell receptor beta chains from one sample, sequenced in a study of shared clonotypes between healthy human individuals. The table came from immunoSEQ multiplex PCR; TCRdb's copy has only in-frame clones and leaves some out. Among around 700,000 clones listed, roughly nine tenths were seen once. Naive CD8 cells lacked CD45RO, underwent positive selection for CCR7 and left out terminally differentiated effector memory CD45RA+ cells. Source material: naive CD8+ T cells sorted from blood. The receptors come from a man aged 25-45 years in good health.

This chain links TRBV29-1 with TRBJ2-2; tentatively, D is TRBD2 (6 bases). This CDR3 has 16 amino acids. Deletions cut 0 bases from V and 3 bases from J, with 14 bases between. Germline CDR1 is SQVTM and CDR2 is ANQGSEA. The CDR3 nucleotides are TGCAGCGTTGAAGATTCGACTAGAGGGGACACCGGGGAGCTGTTTTTT. Its translation is CSVEDSTRGDTGELFF.

The chain links TRBV5-1 to TRBJ1-1; D possibly corresponds to TRBD1 (5 bases). The length of the CDR3 is 16 residues. The ends were cut back, 0 bases at V and 3 bases at J, with 15 bases in the middle. CDR1 is SGHRS, CDR2 YFSETQ, per germline. The DNA for the CDR3 is TGCGCCAGCAGCTTGGAGGGAAGCAGGGTTTACACTGAAGCTTTCTTT. Encoded protein: CASSLEGSRVYTEAFF.

This chain uses TRBV4-1 with TRBJ2-2; TRBD1 matches at 7 bases. The CDR3 extends over 15 amino acids. Germline lookup yields CDR1 MGHRA and CDR2 YSYEKL. V trimming: 3 bases; J trimming: 4 bases; junction bases outside the gene matches: 5. The CDR3 coding sequence is TGCGCCAGCAGCCAGGCCGGGACAGTCACCGGGGAGCTGTTTTTT. It encodes CASSQAGTVTGELFF.

V is TRBV7-9 and J is TRBJ2-3, with unresolved D. The CDR3 sequence is 15 residues long. The V end was cut by 5 bases, the J end by 2 bases, with 14 bases between. Germline-derived CDR1 and CDR2 are SEHNR and FQNEAQ (reference sequence). The CDR3 here is CASSLTDLLTDTQYF. CDR3 coding DNA: TGTGCCAGCAGCCTAACGGATTTGCTCACAGATACGCAGTATTTT. Full variable domain (outside the CDR3, taken from reference TRBV7-9 and TRBJ2-3): DTGVSQNPRHKITKRGQNVTFRCDPISEHNRLYWYRQTLGQGPEFLTYFQNEAQLEKSRLLSDRFSAERPKGSFSTLEIQRTEQGDSAMYLCASSLTDLLTDTQYFGPGTRLTVL.

The V call is TRBV5-1, the J call TRBJ2-2; 7 bases match TRBD2. The V and J ends lost 4 bases and 7 bases, in that order; junction bases with no gene match: 10. The CDR3 consists of 15 residues. Germline V gene lookup returns CDR1 SGHRS and CDR2 YFSETQ. CDR3 protein: CASSTWTSHGGELFF. The DNA for the CDR3 is TGCGCCAGCAGCACCTGGACTAGTCATGGCGGGGAGCTGTTTTTT.

The chain links TRBV11-2 to TRBJ2-7; TRBD2 aligns across 7 bases. Germline CDR1 and CDR2: SGHAT and FQNNGV. Losses at the gene ends were 0 bases for V and 5 bases for J; bases not matched to a gene: 7. The CDR3 contains 15 residues. CDR3 region: CASSLDIGGSHEQYF. CDR3 DNA sequence: TGTGCCAGCAGCTTAGATATTGGCGGGAGTCACGAGCAGTACTTC.

This clone was observed a single time. The gene calls are TRBV5-1 and TRBJ2-1, with 7 bases matching TRBD1. CDR1 and CDR2 (germline): SGHRS, YFSETQ. Trimming took 4 bases from V and 4 from J; bases not matched to a gene: 5. The CDR3 spans 14 residues. The CDR3 DNA is TGCGCCAGCAGCCACAGGGGTCCATACAATGAGCAGTTCTTC. The encoded protein is CASSHRGPYNEQFF.

The genes are TRBV14 and TRBJ2-1; the D gene is possibly TRBD2 (6 bases). This CDR3 spans 16 amino acids. Trimming pared 1 base from V and 0 bases from J, leaving 10 bases between. CDR1 and CDR2 from the germline V gene are SGHDN and FVKESK. The DNA for the CDR3 is TGTGCCAGCAGCCAAGGCGCGGGAAACTCCTACAATGAGCAGTTCTTC. Protein sequence: CASSQGAGNSYNEQFF.

This clone was seen a few times. The chain combines TRBV29-1 with TRBJ1-1, with D unclear. Germline lookup yields CDR1 SQVTM and CDR2 ANQGSEA. The CDR3 loop spans 13 amino acids. V lost 3 bases and J 2 bases, leaving 10 bases between the germline ends. In nucleotides, the CDR3 is TGCAGCGTTGATAGCTTGGGCAACACTGAAGCTTTCTTT. This translates into CSVDSLGNTEAFF.

The chain combines TRBV4-3 with TRBJ1-4; TRBD1 is a possible D gene (5 bases). Trimming removed 3 bases at V and 11 bases at J, with 16 bases between. This CDR3 region has 14 residues. Looked up from germline, CDR1 is LGHNA and CDR2 is YSLEER. CDR3 in amino acids: CASSQIGVGDKLFF. CDR3 coding DNA: TGCGCCAGCAGCCAGATAGGGGTAGGGGACAAACTGTTTTTT.

The J gene is TRBJ2-7, the V gene TRBV7-9; D is uncertain. Germline V gene lookup returns CDR1 SEHNR and CDR2 FQNEAQ (reference sequence). This CDR3 spans 16 amino acids. V lost 1 base to trimming and J lost 0 bases, with 13 bases between them. CDR3 in DNA: TGTGCCAGCAGCTTAGTGGCAGCGCAGACCTCCTACGAGCAGTACTTC. Translated: CASSLVAAQTSYEQYF.

The CDR3 nucleotides read TGTGCCAGCAGCAGACTCGTTAGATCCGGGGAGCTGTTTTTT. It encodes CASSRLVRSGELFF. V gene TRBV14 combines with J gene TRBJ2-2; D remains ambiguous. The V end lost 5 bases, the J end lost 6 bases, and 13 bases lay between the germline ends. CDR1 is SGHDN and CDR2 is FVKESK in the germline V gene. The CDR3 has 14 residues.

This clone has a single count. Other DNA variants within this sample encode the same CDR3. This rearrangement joins TRBV19 to TRBJ1-2, with D possibly matching TRBD1 (6 bases). Germline CDR1 LNHDA, CDR2 SQIVND (reference sequence). Trimming took 3 bases from V and 3 from J, leaving 11 bases between them. The CDR3 runs to 14 residues. CDR3 amino acids: CASSIGGLDYGYTF. The CDR3 DNA is TGTGCCAGTAGTATTGGGGGCTTAGACTATGGCTACACCTTC.

This chain connects TRBV7-9 to TRBJ2-3, with 7 bases that match TRBD2. The CDR3 has 16 amino acids. Germline V gene lookup returns CDR1 SEHNR and CDR2 FQNEAQ (reference sequence). J was trimmed by 5 bases and V by 5 bases; bases with no gene match: 13. The CDR3 loop is CASSGGVIQGGDTQYF. CDR3 in DNA: TGTGCCAGCAGCGGGGGGGTGATACAAGGAGGAGATACGCAGTATTTT.

This sequence joins TRBV11-2 and TRBJ1-5; no clear D gene. Trimming took 2 bases from V and 2 from J, leaving 13 bases between them. Germline V gives CDR1 SGHAT, CDR2 FQNNGV. CDR3 length: 16 amino acids. The CDR3 DNA is TGTGCCAGCAGCTTAATGGCAGGTCTGGGCAATCAGCCCCAGCATTTT. Its protein is CASSLMAGLGNQPQHF.

This chain joins TRBV12-5 and TRBJ1-1; D may be TRBD1 (6 bases). The CDR3 length is 12 residues. V was pared by 6 bases and J by 11 bases, with 16 bases between. CDR1 is LGHNT and CDR2 is FRNRAP in the germline V gene. In nucleotides, the CDR3 is TGTGCTAGTGGATTCCTTACAGGGCCGGCTTTCTTT. Translated, it gives CASGFLTGPAFF.

The chain couples TRBV6-5 to TRBJ1-1; D ambiguous. V dropped 4 bases and J dropped 1 base, with 10 bases sitting between them. Per the germline V gene, CDR1 is MNHEY and CDR2 is SVGAGI. There are 14 residues in the CDR3. CDR3 in DNA: TGTGCCAGCAGTTTCTCGGACGGGAACACTGAAGCTTTCTTT. Its translation is CASSFSDGNTEAFF.

The gene calls are TRBV7-2 and TRBJ2-7; D is unclear. Germline-derived CDR1 and CDR2 are SGHTA and FQGNSA. The CDR3 runs 14 residues. V shed 0 bases and J shed 5 bases, with 11 bases lying between them. The CDR3 DNA is TGTGCCAGCAGCTTAGCCCTCTCCCCCCACGAGCAGTACTTC. Translated: CASSLALSPHEQYF.

This clone was counted once. The rearrangement joins TRBV5-1 to TRBJ2-2; tentative D call: TRBD2 (5 bases). The germline V and J ends were trimmed by 4 bases and 3 bases, with 22 bases remaining between them. CDR3 length: 18 amino acids. The germline gives CDR1 SGHRS, CDR2 YFSETQ. CDR3 region: CASSPPRIGEPDTGELFF. As DNA, the CDR3 is TGCGCCAGCAGCCCGCCTCGCATTGGGGAGCCGGACACCGGGGAGCTGTTTTTT.

This clone showed up just a few times. Additional DNA sequences in this sample encode the identical CDR3. The chain has TRBV27 and TRBJ2-2, with unresolved D. The V gene lost 1 base and the J gene lost 6 bases, with 3 bases spanning the gap. This CDR3 spans 12 amino acids. Germline CDR1 and CDR2: MNHEY and SMNVEV (reference sequence). The CDR3: CASSLLPGELFF. Written as DNA, the CDR3 is TGTGCCAGCAGTTTATTGCCCGGGGAGCTGTTTTTT.

V gene TRBV6-5 combines with J gene TRBJ1-5, with 8 bases matching TRBD1. The V gene's germline CDR1 is MNHEY and CDR2 SVGAGI. This CDR3 is built from 13 residues. V trimming: 6 bases; J trimming: 6 bases; junction bases outside the gene matches: 4. The CDR3 spells CASSPQGGQPQHF. Written as DNA, the CDR3 is TGTGCCAGCAGCCCACAGGGGGGTCAGCCCCAGCATTTT.

V usage is TRBV19 and J usage is TRBJ1-5; D gene unclear. Germline V gene sequence: CDR1 LNHDA, CDR2 SQIVND (reference sequence). CDR3 size: 16 residues. V lost 5 bases to trimming and J lost 8 bases, with 22 bases between them. This chain's CDR3 is CASSPMYDRGFEPQHF. In nucleotides, the CDR3 is TGTGCCAGTAGTCCTATGTACGACCGGGGATTTGAGCCCCAGCATTTT. Full variable domain (remainder filled in from reference TRBV19 and TRBJ1-5): DGGITQSPKYLFRKEGQNVTLSCEQNLNHDAMYWYRQDPGQGLRLIYYSQIVNDFQKGDIAEGYSVSREKKESFPLTVTSAQKNPTAFYLCASSPMYDRGFEPQHFGDGTRLSIL.

The chain is built from TRBV2 and TRBJ2-7; D remains unclear. This CDR3 spans 13 amino acids. Deletions cut 4 bases from V and 4 bases from J, with 11 bases between. CDR1 SNHLY and CDR2 FYNNEI come from the germline V gene. The CDR3 loop reads CASSVDPGYEQYF. The CDR3 DNA sequence: TGTGCCAGCAGTGTGGACCCCGGTTACGAGCAGTACTTC. Combining the CDR3 with reference TRBV2 and TRBJ2-7 gives the whole variable domain EPEVTQTPSHQVTQMGQEVILRCVPISNHLYFYWYRQILGQKVEFLVSFYNNEISEKSEIFDDQFSVERPDGSNFTLKIRSTKLEDSAMYFCASSVDPGYEQYFGPGTRLTVT.

This clone was observed a handful of times. The chain recombines TRBV4-2 with TRBJ2-7; 7 bases map to TRBD2. After removal of 5 bases from V and 5 bases from J, the junction contained 9 bases not matched to a gene. The CDR3 contains 14 residues. Germline V lookup: CDR1 LGHNA, CDR2 YNFKEQ. The CDR3, as DNA: TGTGCCAGCAGCTTCGGACTAGATGTCAACGAGCAGTACTTC. It encodes CASSFGLDVNEQYF.

The J gene is TRBJ2-1, the V gene TRBV6-5; 13 nucleotides agree with TRBD2. V lost 6 bases, J lost 8 bases, and 4 bases stayed unmatched. The CDR3 is 14 amino acids. Germline V gives CDR1 MNHEY, CDR2 SVGAGI. This CDR3 reads CASSFGLAGDEQFF. The CDR3 region has the DNA TGTGCCAGCAGCTTCGGACTAGCGGGAGATGAGCAGTTCTTC.

The chain recombines TRBV5-5 with TRBJ2-4; D gene uncertain. The CDR3 sequence is 13 residues long. Germline CDR1 SGHKS, CDR2 YYEKEE (reference sequence). The V end was cut by 2 bases, the J end by 5 bases, with 8 bases between. CDR3: CASSLASENIQYF. CDR3 in DNA: TGTGCCAGCAGCTTAGCCTCGGAAAACATTCAGTACTTC.

This rearrangement joins TRBV13 to TRBJ2-1; 12 nucleotides match TRBD2. This CDR3 region has 16 residues. CDR1 PRHDT and CDR2 FYEKMQ come from the germline V gene (reference sequence). J lost 7 bases, V lost 0 bases, and 4 bases had no gene match. CDR3 protein: CASSLGLAGGSNEQFF. The CDR3 DNA reads TGTGCCAGCAGCTTAGGCCTAGCGGGAGGGTCGAATGAGCAGTTCTTC.

The genes are TRBV19 and TRBJ2-7; 11 bases agree with TRBD2. CDR3 length equals 17 residues. CDR1 is LNHDA, CDR2 SQIVND, per germline (reference sequence). The trim removed 5 bases at V and 2 bases at J, leaving 11 bases unmatched. Written as DNA, the CDR3 is TGTGCCAGTAGTGAAGTCCTCGGGACTAGCGGAACCTACGAGCAGTACTTC. Protein: CASSEVLGTSGTYEQYF.